Listed here is a single TCR beta chain. Its antigen remains unidentified. TCRdb's copy holds only in-frame clones and misses some; the assay was immunoSEQ multiplex PCR. The sample carries some 94,000 clones, about 92% recorded once. The data were obtained in a study of T cell responses to AZD1222 COVID-19 vaccine. Overall study results and limits: No day 14 peak samples; only post-peak repertoires were characterized. White British people made up most donors, females outnumbered males, and clonal diversity was possibly underestimated.

Germline CDR1 and CDR2: SGHAT and FQNNGV. V lost 3 bases, J lost 12 bases, and 11 bases lay in between. There are 12 residues in the CDR3. The sample consisted of peripheral blood, taken on day 0 of AZD1222 vaccination. The TCR was taken from an adult in good health. The rearrangement uses TRBV11-2 and TRBJ1-4; possible D gene TRBD1, 6 bases. Here the CDR3 reads CASSFNREELFF. The CDR3 region has the DNA TGTGCCAGCAGCTTTAACAGGGAAGAACTGTTTTTT.